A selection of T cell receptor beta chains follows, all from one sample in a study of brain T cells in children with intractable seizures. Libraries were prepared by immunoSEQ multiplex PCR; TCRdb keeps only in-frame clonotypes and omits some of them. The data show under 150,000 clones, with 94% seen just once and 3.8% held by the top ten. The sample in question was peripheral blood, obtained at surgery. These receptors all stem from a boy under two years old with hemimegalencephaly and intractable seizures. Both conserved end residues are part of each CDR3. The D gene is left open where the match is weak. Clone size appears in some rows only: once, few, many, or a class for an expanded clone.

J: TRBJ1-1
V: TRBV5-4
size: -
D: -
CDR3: CASSLVTVANTEAFF
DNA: TGTGCCAGCAGCTTGGTCACGGTGGCAAACACTGAAGCTTTCTTT

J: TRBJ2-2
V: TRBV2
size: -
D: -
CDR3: CASGTSGELFF
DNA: TGTGCCAGCGGGACCTCGGGGGAGCTGTTTTTT

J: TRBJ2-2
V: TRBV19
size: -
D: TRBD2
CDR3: CASSIGTRGPGELFF
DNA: TGTGCCAGTAGTATAGGGACTAGAGGACCCGGGGAGCTGTTTTTT

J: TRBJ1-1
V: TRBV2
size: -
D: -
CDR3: CASRPPGVFTEAFF
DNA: TGTGCCAGCAGGCCACCAGGGGTTTTCACTGAAGCTTTCTTT

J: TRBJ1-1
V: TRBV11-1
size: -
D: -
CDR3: CASSLRPKGTEAFF
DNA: TGTGCCAGCAGCTTGCGGCCTAAGGGCACTGAAGCTTTCTTT

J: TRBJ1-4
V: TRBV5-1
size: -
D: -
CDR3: CASSPPDFNEKLFF
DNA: TGCGCCAGCAGCCCACCCGACTTTAATGAAAAACTGTTTTTT

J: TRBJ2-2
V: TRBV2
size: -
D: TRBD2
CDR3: CASSEGLAGVGTGELFF
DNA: TGTGCCAGCAGTGAAGGGCTAGCGGGAGTTGGCACCGGGGAGCTGTTTTTT

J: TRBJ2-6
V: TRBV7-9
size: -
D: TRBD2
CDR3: CASSPQDGGTGANVLTF
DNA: TGTGCCAGCAGCCCGCAGGACGGGGGGACTGGGGCCAACGTCCTGACTTTC

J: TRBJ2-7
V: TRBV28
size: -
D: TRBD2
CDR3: CASSPLAGFSHEQYF
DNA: TGTGCCAGCAGTCCACTAGCGGGTTTTAGCCACGAGCAGTACTTC

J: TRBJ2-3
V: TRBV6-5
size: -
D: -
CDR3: CASSAGTDTQYF
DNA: TGTGCCAGCAGCGCGGGGACAGATACGCAGTATTTT

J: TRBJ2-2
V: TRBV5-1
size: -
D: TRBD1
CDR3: CASSKDRTGELFF
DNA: TGCGCCAGCAGCAAGGACAGGACCGGGGAGCTGTTTTTT

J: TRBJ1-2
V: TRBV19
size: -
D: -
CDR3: CASSIGGILARIF
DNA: TGTGCCAGTAGTATCGGAGGTATCCTGGCCAGAATCTTC

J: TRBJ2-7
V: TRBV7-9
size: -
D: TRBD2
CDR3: CASSPNGGSLGEQYF
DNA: TGTGCCAGCAGCCCGAACGGCGGGAGTCTCGGCGAGCAGTACTTC

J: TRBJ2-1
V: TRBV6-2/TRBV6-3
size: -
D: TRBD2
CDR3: CASSSTVKRESANEQFF
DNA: TGTGCCAGCAGTTCGACGGTTAAGCGGGAGTCGGCCAATGAGCAGTTCTTC

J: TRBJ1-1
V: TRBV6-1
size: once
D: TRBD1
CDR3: CASSETGLPEAFF
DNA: TGTGCCAGCAGTGAGACAGGGCTCCCTGAAGCTTTCTTT

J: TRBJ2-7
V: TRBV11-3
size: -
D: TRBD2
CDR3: CASSLDGTSKTYEQYF
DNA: TGTGCCAGCAGCTTAGATGGGACTAGCAAGACCTACGAGCAGTACTTC

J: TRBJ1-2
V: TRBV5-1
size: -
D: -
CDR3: CASSLGVTYGYTF
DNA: TGCGCCAGCAGCTTGGGGGTCACCTATGGCTACACCTTC

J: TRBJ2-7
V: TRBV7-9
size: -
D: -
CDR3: CASSSPPRGTYEQYF
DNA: TGTGCCAGCAGCTCCCCTCCCCGGGGGACCTACGAGCAGTACTTC

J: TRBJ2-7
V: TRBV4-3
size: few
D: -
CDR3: CASSQDRAEIYEQYF
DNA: TGCGCCAGCAGCCAAGATCGAGCGGAGATCTACGAGCAGTACTTC

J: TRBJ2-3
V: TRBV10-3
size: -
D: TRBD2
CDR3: CALRSGVGTDTQYF
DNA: TGTGCCTTGAGGAGCGGGGTTGGGACAGATACGCAGTATTTT

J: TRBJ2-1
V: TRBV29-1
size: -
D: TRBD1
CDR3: CSAIKGTGLSYNEQFF
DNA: TGCAGCGCGATCAAAGGGACAGGGCTTTCCTACAATGAGCAGTTCTTC

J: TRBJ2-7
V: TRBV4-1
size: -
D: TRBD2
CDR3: CASSPLAGGVEQYF
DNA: TGCGCCAGCAGCCCACTAGCGGGAGGGGTCGAGCAGTACTTC

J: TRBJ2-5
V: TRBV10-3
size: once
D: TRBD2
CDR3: CAISLAGIQETQYF
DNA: TGTGCCATCAGTCTAGCGGGGATACAAGAGACCCAGTACTTC

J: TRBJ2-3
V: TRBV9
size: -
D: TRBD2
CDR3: CASSPGTSGGTDTQYF
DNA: TGTGCCAGCAGCCCTGGGACTAGCGGGGGCACAGATACGCAGTATTTT

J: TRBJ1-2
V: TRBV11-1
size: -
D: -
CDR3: CASSLAVDSYGYTF
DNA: TGTGCCAGCAGCTTAGCCGTGGACAGCTATGGCTACACCTTC

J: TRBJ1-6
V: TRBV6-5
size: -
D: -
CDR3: CASWRGGNSPLHF
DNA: TGTGCCAGTTGGCGGGGAGGGAATTCACCCCTCCACTTT

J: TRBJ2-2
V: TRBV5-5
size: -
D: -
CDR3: CASSLAGRPNTGELFF
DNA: TGTGCCAGCAGCTTGGCTGGGCGCCCGAACACCGGGGAGCTGTTTTTT

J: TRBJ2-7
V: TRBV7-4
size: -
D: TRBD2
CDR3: CASSLVGPSGRFRYF
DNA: TGTGCCAGCAGCTTAGTTGGGCCTAGCGGGAGATTCCGGTACTTC

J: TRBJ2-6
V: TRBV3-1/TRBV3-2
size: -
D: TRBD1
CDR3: CASSPPGQGAGGANVLTF
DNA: TGTGCCAGCAGCCCCCCGGGACAGGGGGCGGGGGGGGCCAACGTCCTGACTTTC

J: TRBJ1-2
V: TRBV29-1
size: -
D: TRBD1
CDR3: CSTGRQGQGYGYTF
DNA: TGCAGCACGGGAAGACAGGGTCAGGGCTATGGCTACACCTTC

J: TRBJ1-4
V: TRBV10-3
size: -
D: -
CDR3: CAISEGAANEKLFF
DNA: TGTGCCATCAGTGAGGGGGCGGCTAATGAAAAACTGTTTTTT

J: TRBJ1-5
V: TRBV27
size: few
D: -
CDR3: CASSSGRHSNQPQHF
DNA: TGTGCCAGCAGTTCGGGACGGCATAGCAATCAGCCCCAGCATTTT